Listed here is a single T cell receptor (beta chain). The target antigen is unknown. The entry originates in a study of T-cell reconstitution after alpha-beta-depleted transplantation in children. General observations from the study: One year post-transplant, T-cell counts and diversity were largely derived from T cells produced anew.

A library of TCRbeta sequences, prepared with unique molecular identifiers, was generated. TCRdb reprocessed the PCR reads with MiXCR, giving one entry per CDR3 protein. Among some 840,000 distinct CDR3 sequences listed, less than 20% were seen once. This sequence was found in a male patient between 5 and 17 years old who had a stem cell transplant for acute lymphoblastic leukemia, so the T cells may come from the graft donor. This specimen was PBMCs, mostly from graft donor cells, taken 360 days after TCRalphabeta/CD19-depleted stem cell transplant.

The CDR3 DNA sequence: TGTGCCAGCAGTGTACTCCGGGACGGATTCTACGAGCAGTACTTC. Translated, it gives CASSVLRDGFYEQYF. The V call is TRBV12-3 or TRBV12-4, the J call TRBJ2-7; D tentatively fits TRBD1 or TRBD2 (5 bases each). With 5 bases removed from V and 3 bases from J, the gap between germline ends came to 17 bases. The CDR3 is 15 amino acids.